What follows describes a single T cell receptor (beta chain). Its antigen is not identified. This sample stems from a study of T cells in localized non-small cell lung cancer. Assay: immunoSEQ multiplex PCR; the TCRdb copy retains only in-frame clones and omits some. The repertoire has about 5,500 clones, around 84% of them found once; the top ten carry 45% to 65%. Trimming removed 2 bases at V and 4 bases at J, with 12 bases between. This CDR3 has 15 amino acids. CDR1 is MNHNY and CDR2 is SVGAGI in the germline V gene (reference sequence). Whole-study findings and limits: Clonality of T cells reached its maximum in uninvolved adjacent lung, surpassing tumor. Adjacent lung held a median 57 of the top 100 tumor clones.

This material consisted of peripheral blood mononuclear cells, taken before any cancer treatment. The source of this sequence is a female donor of 60 years or more with stage II lung adenocarcinoma. This chain links TRBV6-6 with TRBJ2-1; D not certain. The CDR3 DNA follows: TGTGCCAGCAGTTACAACGGGCAGGAGTACAATGAGCAGTTCTTC. Its protein is CASSYNGQEYNEQFF.